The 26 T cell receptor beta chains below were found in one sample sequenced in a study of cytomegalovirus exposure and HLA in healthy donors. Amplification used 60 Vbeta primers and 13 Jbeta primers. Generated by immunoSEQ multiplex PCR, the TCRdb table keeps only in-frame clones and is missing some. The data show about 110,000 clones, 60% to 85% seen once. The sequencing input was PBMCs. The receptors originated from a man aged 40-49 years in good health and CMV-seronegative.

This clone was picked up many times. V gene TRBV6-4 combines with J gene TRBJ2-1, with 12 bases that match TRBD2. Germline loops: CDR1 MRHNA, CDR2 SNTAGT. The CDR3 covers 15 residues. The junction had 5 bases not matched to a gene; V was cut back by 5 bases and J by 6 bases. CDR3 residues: CASSPLAGGLNEQFF. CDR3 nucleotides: TGTGCCAGCAGTCCTCTAGCGGGGGGGCTCAATGAGCAGTTCTTC.

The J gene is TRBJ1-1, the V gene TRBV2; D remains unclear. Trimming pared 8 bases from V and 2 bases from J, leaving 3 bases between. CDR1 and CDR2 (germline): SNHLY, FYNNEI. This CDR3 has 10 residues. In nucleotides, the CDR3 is TGTGCCAGCCAAAACACTGAAGCTTTCTTT. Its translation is CASQNTEAFF.

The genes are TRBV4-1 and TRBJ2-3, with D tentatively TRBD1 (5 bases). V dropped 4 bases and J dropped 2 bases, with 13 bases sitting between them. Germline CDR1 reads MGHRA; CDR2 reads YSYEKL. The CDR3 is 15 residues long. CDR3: CASSRGRPDTDTQYF. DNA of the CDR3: TGCGCCAGCAGCCGGGGCAGGCCGGACACAGATACGCAGTATTTT.

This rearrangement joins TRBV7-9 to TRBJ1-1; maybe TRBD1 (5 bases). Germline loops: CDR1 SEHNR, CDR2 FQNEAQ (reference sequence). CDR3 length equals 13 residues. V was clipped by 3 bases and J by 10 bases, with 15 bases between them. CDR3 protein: CASSFPAGLVAFF. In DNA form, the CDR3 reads TGTGCCAGCAGCTTCCCCGCAGGGTTGGTAGCTTTCTTT.

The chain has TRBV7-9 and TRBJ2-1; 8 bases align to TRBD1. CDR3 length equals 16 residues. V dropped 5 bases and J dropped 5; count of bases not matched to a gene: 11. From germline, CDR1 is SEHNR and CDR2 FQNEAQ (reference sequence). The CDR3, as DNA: TGTGCCAGCAGCCGGCAGCCGGGACAGGAGGACAATGAGCAGTTCTTC. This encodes CASSRQPGQEDNEQFF.

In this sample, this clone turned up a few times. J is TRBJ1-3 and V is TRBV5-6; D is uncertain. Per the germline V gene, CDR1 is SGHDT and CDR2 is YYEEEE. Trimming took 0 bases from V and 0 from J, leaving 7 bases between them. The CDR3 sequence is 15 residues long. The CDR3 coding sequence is TGTGCCAGCAGCTTGGCCGCGGGCTCTGGAAACACCATATATTTT. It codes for CASSLAAGSGNTIYF.

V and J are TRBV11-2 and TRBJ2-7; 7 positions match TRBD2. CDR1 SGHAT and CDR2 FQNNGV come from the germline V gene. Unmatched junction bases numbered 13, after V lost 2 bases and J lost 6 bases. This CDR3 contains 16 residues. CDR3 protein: CASSLFSGGSPGEQYF. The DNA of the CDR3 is TGTGCCAGCAGCTTATTCTCGGGCGGGAGTCCGGGCGAGCAGTACTTC.

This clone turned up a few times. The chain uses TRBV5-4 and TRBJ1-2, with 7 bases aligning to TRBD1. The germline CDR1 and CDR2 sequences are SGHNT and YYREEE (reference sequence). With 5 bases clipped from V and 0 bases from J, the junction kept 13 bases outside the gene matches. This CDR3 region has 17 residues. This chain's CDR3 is CASSYGQEHPANYGYTF. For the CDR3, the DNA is TGTGCCAGCAGTTATGGACAGGAACACCCCGCTAACTATGGCTACACCTTC.

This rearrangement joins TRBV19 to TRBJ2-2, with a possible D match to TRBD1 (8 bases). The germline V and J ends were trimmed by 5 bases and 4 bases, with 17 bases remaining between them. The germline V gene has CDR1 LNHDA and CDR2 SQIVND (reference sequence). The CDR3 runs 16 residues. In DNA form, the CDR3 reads TGTGCCAGTAGTCCACGGACAGGGAGGGGCACCGGGGAGCTGTTTTTT. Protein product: CASSPRTGRGTGELFF. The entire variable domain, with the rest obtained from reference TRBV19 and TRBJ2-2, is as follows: DGGITQSPKYLFRKEGQNVTLSCEQNLNHDAMYWYRQDPGQGLRLIYYSQIVNDFQKGDIAEGYSVSREKKESFPLTVTSAQKNPTAFYLCASSPRTGRGTGELFFGEGSRLTVL.

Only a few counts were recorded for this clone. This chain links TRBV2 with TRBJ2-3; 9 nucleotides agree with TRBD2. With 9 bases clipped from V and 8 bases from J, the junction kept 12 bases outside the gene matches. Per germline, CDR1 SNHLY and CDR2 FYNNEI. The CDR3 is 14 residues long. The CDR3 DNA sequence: TGTGCCAGTAGCGGCGAGGGAGCGGGGGGTACGCAGTATTTT. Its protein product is CASSGEGAGGTQYF.

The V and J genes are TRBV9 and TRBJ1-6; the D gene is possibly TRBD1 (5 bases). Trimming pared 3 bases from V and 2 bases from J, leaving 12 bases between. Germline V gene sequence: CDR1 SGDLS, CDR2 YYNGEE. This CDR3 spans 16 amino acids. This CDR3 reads CASSGQGLTYNSPLHF. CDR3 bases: TGTGCCAGCAGCGGGCAGGGTCTCACCTATAATTCACCCCTCCACTTT.

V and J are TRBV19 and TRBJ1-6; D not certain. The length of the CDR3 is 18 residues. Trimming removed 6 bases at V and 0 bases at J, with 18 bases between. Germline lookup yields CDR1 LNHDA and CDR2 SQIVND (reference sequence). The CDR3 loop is CASRPFRDQSSYNSPLHF. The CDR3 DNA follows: TGTGCCAGTAGACCTTTCCGGGATCAGAGCTCCTATAATTCACCCCTCCACTTT.

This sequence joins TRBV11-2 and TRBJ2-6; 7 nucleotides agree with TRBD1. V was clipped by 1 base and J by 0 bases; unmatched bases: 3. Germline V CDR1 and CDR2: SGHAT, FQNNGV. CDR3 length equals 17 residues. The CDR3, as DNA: TGTGCCAGCAGCTTAGGGGACAGACCCTCTGGGGCCAACGTCCTGACTTTC. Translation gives CASSLGDRPSGANVLTF.

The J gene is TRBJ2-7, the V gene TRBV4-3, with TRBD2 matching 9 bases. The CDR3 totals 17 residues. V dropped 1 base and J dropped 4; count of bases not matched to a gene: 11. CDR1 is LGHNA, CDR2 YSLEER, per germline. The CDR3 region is CASSQGALGGGGYEQYF. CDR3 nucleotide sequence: TGCGCCAGCAGCCAAGGGGCCCTAGGCGGGGGGGGGTACGAGCAGTACTTC.

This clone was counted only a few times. This CDR3 reads CASSSQGVSNEQFF. In nucleotides, the CDR3 is TGTGCCAGCAGCTCCCAGGGGGTTAGCAATGAGCAGTTCTTC. The rearrangement links TRBV7-9 to TRBJ2-1, with 7 bases matching TRBD1. Looked up from germline, CDR1 is SEHNR and CDR2 is FQNEAQ (reference sequence). CDR3 length equals 14 residues. Losses at the gene ends were 4 bases for V and 6 bases for J; bases not matched to a gene: 6.

The CDR3 loop reads CASSLEYEQYF. The CDR3, as DNA: TGTGCCAGCAGCCTAGAGTACGAGCAGTACTTC. J is TRBJ2-7 and V is TRBV6-1; D is uncertain. This CDR3 comprises 11 residues. Germline V gene data show CDR1 as MNHNS and CDR2 as SASEGT. V gave up 6 bases and J gave up 4 bases, with 7 bases separating them.

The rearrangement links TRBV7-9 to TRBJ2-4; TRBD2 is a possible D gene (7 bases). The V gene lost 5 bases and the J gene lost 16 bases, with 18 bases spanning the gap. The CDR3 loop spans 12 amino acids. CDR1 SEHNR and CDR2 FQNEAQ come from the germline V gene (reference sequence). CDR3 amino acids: CASSPGASGTYF. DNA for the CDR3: TGTGCCAGCAGCCCAGGGGCTAGCGGTACTTACTTC. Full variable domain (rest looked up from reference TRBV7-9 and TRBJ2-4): DTGVSQNPRHKITKRGQNVTFRCDPISEHNRLYWYRQTLGQGPEFLTYFQNEAQLEKSRLLSDRFSAERPKGSFSTLEIQRTEQGDSAMYLCASSPGASGTYFGAGTRLSVL.

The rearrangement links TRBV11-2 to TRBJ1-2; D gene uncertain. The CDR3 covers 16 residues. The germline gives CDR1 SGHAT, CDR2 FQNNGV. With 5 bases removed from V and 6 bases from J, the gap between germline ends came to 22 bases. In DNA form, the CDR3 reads TGTGCCAGCAGCCGACTCGCGGGCCCTGGATCCGATGGCTACACCTTC. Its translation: CASSRLAGPGSDGYTF.

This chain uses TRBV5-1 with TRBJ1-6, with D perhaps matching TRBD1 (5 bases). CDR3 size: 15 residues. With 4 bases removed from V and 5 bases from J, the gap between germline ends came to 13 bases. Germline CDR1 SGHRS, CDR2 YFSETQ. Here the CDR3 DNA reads TGCGCCAGCAGCCTCGTGACGGACAATAATTCACCCCTCCACTTT. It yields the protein CASSLVTDNNSPLHF.

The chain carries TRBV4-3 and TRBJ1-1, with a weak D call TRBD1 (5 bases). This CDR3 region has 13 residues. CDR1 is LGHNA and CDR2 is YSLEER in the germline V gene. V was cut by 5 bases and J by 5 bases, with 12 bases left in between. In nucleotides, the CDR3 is TGCGCCAGCAGCGCTTGGGGGGGAACTGAAGCTTTCTTT. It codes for CASSAWGGTEAFF.

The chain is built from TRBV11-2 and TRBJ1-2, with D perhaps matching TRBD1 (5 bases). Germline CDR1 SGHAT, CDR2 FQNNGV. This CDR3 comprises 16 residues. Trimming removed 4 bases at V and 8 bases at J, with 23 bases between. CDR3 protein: CASSSLSAGGAGGYTF. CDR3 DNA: TGTGCCAGCAGCTCCTTATCAGCCGGAGGGGCGGGAGGCTACACCTTC.

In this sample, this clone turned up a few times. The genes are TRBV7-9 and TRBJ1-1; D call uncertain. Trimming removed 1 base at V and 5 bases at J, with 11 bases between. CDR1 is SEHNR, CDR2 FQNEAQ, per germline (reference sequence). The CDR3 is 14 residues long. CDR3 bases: TGTGCCAGCAGCTTAGAGACGGGGAAGACTGAAGCTTTCTTT. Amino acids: CASSLETGKTEAFF.

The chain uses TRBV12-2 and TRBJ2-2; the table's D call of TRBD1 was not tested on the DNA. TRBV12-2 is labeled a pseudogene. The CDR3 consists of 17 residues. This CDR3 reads CASRLVHGQGVGGELFF. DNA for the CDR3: TGTGCAAGTCGCTTAGTCCACGGTCAGGGCGTAGGCGGGGAGCTGTTTTTT.

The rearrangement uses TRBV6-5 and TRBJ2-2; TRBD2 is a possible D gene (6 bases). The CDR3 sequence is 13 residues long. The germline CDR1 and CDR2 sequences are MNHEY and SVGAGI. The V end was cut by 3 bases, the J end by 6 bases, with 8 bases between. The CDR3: CASSYGGPGELFF. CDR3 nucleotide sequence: TGTGCCAGCAGTTATGGAGGGCCCGGGGAGCTGTTTTTT.

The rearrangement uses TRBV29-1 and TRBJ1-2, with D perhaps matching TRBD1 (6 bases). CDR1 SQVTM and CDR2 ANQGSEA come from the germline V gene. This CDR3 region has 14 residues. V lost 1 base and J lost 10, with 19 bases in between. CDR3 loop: CSVEVPTGPFAYTF. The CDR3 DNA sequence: TGCAGCGTTGAAGTCCCGACAGGTCCCTTTGCCTACACCTTC.

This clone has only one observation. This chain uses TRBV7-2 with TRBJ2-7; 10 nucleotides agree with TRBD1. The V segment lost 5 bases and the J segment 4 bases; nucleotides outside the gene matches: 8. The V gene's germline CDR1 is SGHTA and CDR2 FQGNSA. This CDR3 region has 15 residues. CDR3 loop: CASSSRTGGGYEQYF. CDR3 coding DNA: TGTGCCAGCAGCAGTCGGACAGGGGGAGGTTACGAGCAGTACTTC.